This TCR beta chain was documented in a study of neurological immune-mediated disorders. Study outcomes and limitations: Patients with HTLV-1-associated myelopathy had the highest level of TCR clonal expansion, whereas patients with multiple sclerosis had the lowest level, falling beneath the level found in healthy controls. Expanded clones shared no identical CDR3 amino acid sequences across subjects, which suggested private TCR-beta repertoires in all groups.

As for the cDNA, it was generated by 5'RACE with 10-nucleotide random UMIs. TCRdb reprocessed the 5' RACE reads with MiXCR, giving one entry per CDR3 protein. The sample includes fewer than 110,000 distinct CDR3 sequences, approximately 11% of them seen just once. CDR1 DFQATT and CDR2 SNEGSKA come from the germline V gene (reference sequence). CDR3 length equals 16 residues. V lost 0 bases to trimming and J lost 0 bases, with 14 bases between them. Time point indicated: longitudinal time-point 3. The unsorted libraries originated from 2 million PBMCs kept at -80 C. The sample holds many counts of this clonotype. Its antigen remains unknown.

The chain uses TRBV20-1 and TRBJ1-1; D is undetermined. The sequenced sample was PBMCs. This receptor was identified in a female donor with HTLV-1-associated myelopathy (HAM/TSP). The CDR3 bases are TGCAGTGCTAGAGATCCGCAGCGCCCCATGAACACTGAAGCTTTCTTT. Translation gives CSARDPQRPMNTEAFF.